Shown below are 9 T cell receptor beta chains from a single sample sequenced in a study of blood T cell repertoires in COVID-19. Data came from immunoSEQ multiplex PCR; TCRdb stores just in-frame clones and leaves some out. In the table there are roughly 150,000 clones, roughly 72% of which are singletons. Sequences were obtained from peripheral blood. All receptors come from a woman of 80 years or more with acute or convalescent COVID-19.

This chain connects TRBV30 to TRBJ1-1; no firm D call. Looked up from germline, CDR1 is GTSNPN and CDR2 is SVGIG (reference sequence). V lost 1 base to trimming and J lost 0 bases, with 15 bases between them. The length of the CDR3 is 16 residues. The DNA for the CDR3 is TGTGCCTGGAGTGAGTTCGGGAGGACCCTGAACACTGAAGCTTTCTTT. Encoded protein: CAWSEFGRTLNTEAFF.

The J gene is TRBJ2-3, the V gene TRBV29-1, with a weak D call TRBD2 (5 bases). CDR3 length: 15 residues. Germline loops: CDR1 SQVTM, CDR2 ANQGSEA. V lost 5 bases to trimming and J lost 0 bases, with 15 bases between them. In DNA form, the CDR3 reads TGCAGCGTTAGGAGGCCGAAAACTAGCACAGATACGCAGTATTTT. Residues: CSVRRPKTSTDTQYF.

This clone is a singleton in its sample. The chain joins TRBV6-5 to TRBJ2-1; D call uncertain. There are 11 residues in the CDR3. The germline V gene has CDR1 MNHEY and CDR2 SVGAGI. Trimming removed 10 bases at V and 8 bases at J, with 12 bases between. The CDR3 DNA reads TGTGCCACCTCGTCGTATGATGAGCAGTTCTTC. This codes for CATSSYDEQFF.

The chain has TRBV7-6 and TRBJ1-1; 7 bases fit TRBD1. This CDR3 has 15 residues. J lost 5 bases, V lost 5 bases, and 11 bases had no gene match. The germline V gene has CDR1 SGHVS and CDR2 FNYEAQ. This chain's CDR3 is CASSPVRGLRTEAFF. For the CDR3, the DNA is TGTGCCAGCAGCCCAGTAAGGGGGCTGAGGACTGAAGCTTTCTTT.

The CDR3, as DNA: TGCGCCACAACCGGGACAGGGAACTATGGCTACACCTTC. This encodes CATTGTGNYGYTF. The rearrangement links TRBV5-1 to TRBJ1-2, with 9 bases fitting TRBD1. The J segment lost 2 bases and the V segment lost 9 bases, leaving 5 bases of the junction unmatched. Germline V gives CDR1 SGHRS, CDR2 YFSETQ. This CDR3 has 13 amino acids.

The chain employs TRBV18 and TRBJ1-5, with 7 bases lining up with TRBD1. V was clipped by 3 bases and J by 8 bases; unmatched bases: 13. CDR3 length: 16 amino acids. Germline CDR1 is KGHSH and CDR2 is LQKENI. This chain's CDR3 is CASSPQGTAEAKPQHF. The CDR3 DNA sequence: TGTGCCAGCTCACCCCAAGGGACAGCCGAGGCGAAGCCCCAGCATTTT.

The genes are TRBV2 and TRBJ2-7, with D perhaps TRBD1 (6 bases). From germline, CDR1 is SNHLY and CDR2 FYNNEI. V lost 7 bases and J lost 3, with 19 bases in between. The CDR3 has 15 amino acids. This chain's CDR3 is CASMAQRGGSYEQYF. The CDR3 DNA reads TGTGCCAGCATGGCCCAACGAGGGGGTAGCTACGAGCAGTACTTC.

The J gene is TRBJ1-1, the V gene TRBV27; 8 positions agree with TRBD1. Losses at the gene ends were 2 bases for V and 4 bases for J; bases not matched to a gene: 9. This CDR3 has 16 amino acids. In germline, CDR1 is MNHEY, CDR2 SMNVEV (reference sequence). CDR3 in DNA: TGTGCCAGCAGTTTAGACCCCAGGGGGCGAGTCACTGAAGCTTTCTTT. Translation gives CASSLDPRGRVTEAFF.

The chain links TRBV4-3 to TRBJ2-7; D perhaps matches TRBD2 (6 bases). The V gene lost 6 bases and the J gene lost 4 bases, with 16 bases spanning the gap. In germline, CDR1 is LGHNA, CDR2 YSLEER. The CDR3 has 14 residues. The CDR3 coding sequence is TGCGCCAGCAGGCCCAGCCCGACTAGTTACGAGCAGTACTTC. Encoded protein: CASRPSPTSYEQYF.